This T cell receptor beta chain was sequenced for a study of T cells in Graves' hyperthyroidism and ophthalmopathy. General study results and limits: By a 13 V-J model, ophthalmopathy was set apart from stable hyperthyroidism. The model made its ophthalmopathy prediction, and onset followed a median 6.5 months later.

These patients, aged 18 to 65, had recently diagnosed hyperthyroidism lasting under 2 months. Uncontrolled infection, other autoimmune disease, pregnancy or lactation excluded patients. TCR beta CDR3 sequences were amplified from RNA transcripts. The TCR CDR3 first-round RT-PCR relied on the HTBI primer set. MiXCR, run by TCRdb on the multiplex PCR reads, gives a single entry per CDR3 protein. Among 550,000 to 850,000 distinct CDR3 sequences, around 19% were seen once, and the ten largest hold about a sixth. The CDR3 sequence is 15 residues long. Germline V gene lookup returns CDR1 SEHNR and CDR2 FQNEAQ (reference sequence). With V trimmed by 5 bases and J by 0 bases, 4 bases remained unmatched. Details on this clonotype: The antigen remains undetermined.

Sequencing was carried out using blood. The clonotype originates from a woman in her forties or fifties with Graves' hyperthyroidism that later progressed to Graves' ophthalmopathy. The chain joins TRBV7-9 to TRBJ1-1, with 9 nucleotides matching TRBD1. The CDR3 DNA follows: TGTGCCAGCAGCATCTACAGGGGGCTGAACACTGAAGCTTTCTTT. Protein: CASSIYRGLNTEAFF.